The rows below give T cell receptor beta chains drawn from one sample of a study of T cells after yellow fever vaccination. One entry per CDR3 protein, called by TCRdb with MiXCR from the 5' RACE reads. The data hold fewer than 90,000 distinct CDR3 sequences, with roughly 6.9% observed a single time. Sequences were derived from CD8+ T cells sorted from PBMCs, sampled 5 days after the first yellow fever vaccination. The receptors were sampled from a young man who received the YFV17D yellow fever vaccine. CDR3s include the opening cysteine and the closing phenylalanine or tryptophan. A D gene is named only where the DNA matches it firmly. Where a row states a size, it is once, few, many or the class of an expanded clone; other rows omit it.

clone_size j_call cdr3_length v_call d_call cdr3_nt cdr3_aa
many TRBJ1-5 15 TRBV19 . TGTGCCAGTAGTATAGACGGGGCAGCCGGTCAGCCCCAGCATTTT CASSIDGAAGQPQHF
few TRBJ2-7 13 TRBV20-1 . TGCAGTGCTAGAGAGGGGGATCCTGACGAGCAGTACTTC CSAREGDPDEQYF
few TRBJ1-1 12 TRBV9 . TGTGCCAGCAGCGTAGACGGGGCCGAAGCTTTCTTT CASSVDGAEAFF
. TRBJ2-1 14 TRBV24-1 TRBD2 TGTGCCACCAGTCCAACTAGCGGGGCAAATGAGCAGTTCTTC CATSPTSGANEQFF
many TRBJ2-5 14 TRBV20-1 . TGCAGTGCCATATCGACAGGCCCTGGGGAGACCCAGTACTTC CSAISTGPGETQYF
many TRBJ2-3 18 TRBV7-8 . TGTGCCAGCAGCTTACTTCTCGGGCGGGGAGAAAGCACAGATACGCAGTATTTT CASSLLLGRGESTDTQYF
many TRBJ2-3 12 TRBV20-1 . TGCAGTGCTACGGACGGGTCGGATACGCAGTATTTT CSATDGSDTQYF
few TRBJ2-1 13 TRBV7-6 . TGTGCCAGCAGCCCAGGACGTCTCAATGAGCAGTTCTTC CASSPGRLNEQFF
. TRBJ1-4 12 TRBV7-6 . TGTGCCAGCAGCGAAGAGACAGGTGTACTGTTTTTT CASSEETGVLFF
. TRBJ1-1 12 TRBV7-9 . TGTGCCAGCAGCTTAGTGGGTGGAGAAGCTTTCTTT CASSLVGGEAFF
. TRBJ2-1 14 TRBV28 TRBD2 TGTGCCAGCAGTTTACCTAGCGGGGGCTATGAGCAGTTCTTC CASSLPSGGYEQFF
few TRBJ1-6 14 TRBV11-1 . TGTGCCAGCTGCAGCGGCCGTGGAAATTCACCCCTCCACTTT CASCSGRGNSPLHF
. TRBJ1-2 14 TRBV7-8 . TGTGCCAGCAGCTCCAGCCAGGGGTTAAAGGGCTACACCTTC CASSSSQGLKGYTF
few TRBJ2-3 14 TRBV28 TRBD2 TGTGCCAGCTTGGCGGGGGGTTACACAGATACGCAGTATTTT CASLAGGYTDTQYF
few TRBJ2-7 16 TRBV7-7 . TGTGCCAGCAGCCCTACCCGGGACCTCCTCGGGGGCGAGCAGTACTTC CASSPTRDLLGGEQYF
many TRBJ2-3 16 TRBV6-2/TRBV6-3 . TGTGCCAGCAGCTACGGACTAACCCAGCGCACAGATACGCAGTATTTT CASSYGLTQRTDTQYF
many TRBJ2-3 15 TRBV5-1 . TGCGCCAGCAGCTTGTCCCCAAACGGGGCAGATACGCAGTATTTT CASSLSPNGADTQYF
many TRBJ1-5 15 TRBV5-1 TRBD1 TGCGCCAGCAGCCTGCGGACAGGGGGCAATCAGCCCCAGCATTTT CASSLRTGGNQPQHF
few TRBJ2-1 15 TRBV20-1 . TGCAGTGCTAGATCAAGGGGGGTAGCGGCCACCGAGCAGTTCTTC CSARSRGVAATEQFF
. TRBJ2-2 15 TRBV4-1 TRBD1 TGCGCCAGCACAGGGACAGGGGTGAACACCGGGGAGCTGTTTTTT CASTGTGVNTGELFF
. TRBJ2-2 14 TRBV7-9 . TGTGCCGGCAACCGGGCCCTGAACACCGGGGAGCTGTTTTTT CAGNRALNTGELFF
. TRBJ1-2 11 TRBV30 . TGTGCCTGGACGGTCGACTTGGGCTACACCTTC CAWTVDLGYTF
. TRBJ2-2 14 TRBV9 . TGTGCCAGCAAGGACACGTTCAACACCGGGGAGCTGTTTTTT CASKDTFNTGELFF
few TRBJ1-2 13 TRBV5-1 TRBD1 TGCGCCAGCAGCGGGACAGAGAACTATGGCTACACCTTC CASSGTENYGYTF
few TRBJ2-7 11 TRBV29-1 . TGCAGCGTAAGGGGACAAAGAGAGCAGTACTTC CSVRGQREQYF